This T cell receptor (beta chain) came from a study of blood T cells in healthy people across ages. There were healthy Caucasian individuals from Russia, aged roughly 6 to 90, serving as donors. Every sample had a minimum of 6.5 million PBMCs isolated. With 3 bases clipped from V and 11 bases from J, the junction kept 10 bases outside the gene matches. The germline V gene encodes CDR1 SGHKS and CDR2 YYEKEE (reference sequence). The CDR3 loop spans 13 amino acids. Turning to this clonotype: No antigen is known for it.

It was with a sample-barcoded 5' primer and a J-beta primer mix that a second PCR of about 6 to 12 cycles was run. TCRdb re-called the 5' RACE reads with MiXCR, one entry per CDR3 protein. In the table there are approximately 850,000 distinct CDR3 sequences, about three fifths of which are singletons. Study-wide results and limits: One million T cells yielded diversity estimates that were considered underestimates.

V usage is TRBV5-5 and J usage is TRBJ2-5, with TRBD1 matching 7 bases. This TCR was sampled from a man aged 25-45 years in good health. The sequenced sample consisted of blood. The CDR3 loop is CASSSGRGGEQYF. CDR3 DNA: TGTGCCAGCAGCTCCGGCCGAGGGGGCGAACAGTACTTC. Full variable domain (missing parts from reference TRBV5-5 and TRBJ2-5): DAGVTQSPTHLIKTRGQQVTLRCSPISGHKSVSWYQQVLGQGPQFIFQYYEKEERGRGNFPDRFSARQFPNYSSELNVNALLLGDSALYLCASSSGRGGEQYFGPGTRLLVL.